The sequence of this T cell receptor beta chain was determined in a study of T-cell reconstitution after alpha-beta-depleted transplantation in children (dated by TCRdb to between 2015 and 2016). Background for the entire study: The study quantitatively tracked T-cell immune reconstitution after TCRalphabeta/CD19-depleted allogeneic hematopoietic cell transplantation in children using TCR repertoire profiling. What the work shows at the level of the full study, not this receptor alone: About two months after transplant, the apparently early recovery of alphabetaT-cell counts reportedly depended on just several hundred clones that had expanded rapidly and came from non-depleted graft cells. In some patients, the high TCRbeta diversity seen at day 60 was put down to recipient T cells and intrathymic progenitors that had survived conditioning. The frequencies of hyperexpanded clones fell over the following months, and after one year, T-cell counts and TCRbeta diversity were mostly attributed to newly produced T cells.

Ten or more counts support this clonotype. Its cognate antigen has yet to be identified. It has no much larger one-base neighbor in the sample; base qualities were not kept. Library generation was performed with PCR. TCRdb shows the sequencer as Illumina HiSeq 2500. Molecular barcoding was employed in the preparation of TCR libraries, with unique molecular identifiers being used to normalize TCRbeta repertoire quantification. Clones were called with MiXCR by TCRdb after fastp trimmed the public reads at Q25, and only in-frame beta chains were retained. Under each unique CDR3 protein, matching rows form one entry showing the most common genes and DNA. This sample lists hundreds of thousands of distinct CDR3 sequences; less than 9% were detected once. Of the sample, less than 8% is held by the ten largest clones. This sample's treatment or condition label indicates: allogeneic hematopoietic cell transplantation with graft depleted of TCRalphabeta T cells and CD19 B cells. The transplant recipients were children given TCRalphabeta/CD19-depleted allogeneic hematopoietic cell grafts.

The sample consisted of PBMCs, mostly from graft donor cells, taken 180 days after TCRalphabeta/CD19-depleted stem cell transplant. The sequence derives from a male patient between 5 and 17 years old who had a stem cell transplant for acute lymphoblastic leukemia, so the T cells may come from the graft donor.

The sequenced DNA is TGTGCCAGCAGTGAAAGGGACAGGGCTTTGAGGGCTTTCTTT. This codes for CASSERDRALRAFF. The sequence is built from TRBV28 and TRBJ1-1; the central 9 bases match TRBD1. CDR1 MDHEN and CDR2 SYDVKM are derived from the germline V gene. Compared with germline, V lacks 5 bases and J lacks 11 bases; bases without a gene match: 12. From its cysteine to its phenylalanine, the CDR3 spans 14 amino acids. The DNA shown is the 42-base CDR3, in frame from base 1. The full variable domain, completed from the reference TRBV28 and TRBJ1-1 proteins outside the CDR3, reads DVKVTQSSRYLVKRTGEKVFLECVQDMDHENMFWYRQDPGLGLRLIYFSYDVKMKEKGDIPEGYSVSREKKERFSLILESASTNQTSMYLCASSERDRALRAFFGQGTRLTVV.